This T cell receptor (beta chain) appears in the sequencing data of a study of control samples from healthy donors and cancer patients. CDR1 and CDR2 (germline): GTSNPN, SVGIG (reference sequence). Trimming removed 6 bases from V and 1 base from J, with 12 bases in between. The length of the CDR3 is 13 residues. The table came from immunoSEQ multiplex PCR; TCRdb's copy has only in-frame clones and leaves some out. The sample carries 390,000 or so clones, 80% to 95% recorded once. Source material: PBMCs. This sequence joins TRBV30 and TRBJ1-1, with a tentative D call TRBD1 (6 bases). The clonotype originates from a man aged 35 to 55 with head and neck cancer. In DNA form, the CDR3 reads TGTGCCTGCGAGCACAGGGCGAACACTGAAGCTTTCTTT. It codes for CACEHRANTEAFF. The entire variable domain, with the rest obtained from reference TRBV30 and TRBJ1-1, is as follows: SQTIHQWPATLVQPVGSPLSLECTVEGTSNPNLYWYRQAAGRGLQLLFYSVGIGQISSEVPQNLSASRPQDRQFILSSKKLLLSDSGFYLCACEHRANTEAFFGQGTRLTVV.